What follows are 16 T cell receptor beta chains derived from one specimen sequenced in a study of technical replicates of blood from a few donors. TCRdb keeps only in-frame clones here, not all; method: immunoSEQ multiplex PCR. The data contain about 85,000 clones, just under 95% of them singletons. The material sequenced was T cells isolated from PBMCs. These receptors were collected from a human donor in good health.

Written as DNA, the CDR3 is TGTGCCAGCAGCGGGGGACAGCTGAACACTGAAGCTTTCTTT. Translated: CASSGGQLNTEAFF. The gene calls are TRBV11-2 and TRBJ1-1; 7 bases fit TRBD1. The CDR3 covers 14 residues. Unmatched junction bases numbered 3, after V lost 5 bases and J lost 0 bases. Looked up from germline, CDR1 is SGHAT and CDR2 is FQNNGV.

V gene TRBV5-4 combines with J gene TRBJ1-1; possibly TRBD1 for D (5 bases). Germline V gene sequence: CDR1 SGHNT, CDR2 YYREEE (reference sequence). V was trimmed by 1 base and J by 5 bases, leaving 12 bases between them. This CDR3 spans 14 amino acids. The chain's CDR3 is CASSLIGGGTEAFF. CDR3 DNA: TGTGCCAGCAGCTTGATCGGGGGTGGGACTGAAGCTTTCTTT.

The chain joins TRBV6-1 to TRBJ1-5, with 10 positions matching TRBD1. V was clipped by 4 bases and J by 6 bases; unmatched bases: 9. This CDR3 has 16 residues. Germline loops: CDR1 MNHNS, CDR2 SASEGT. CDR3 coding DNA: TGTGCCAGCAGTGCGACCGCCGGGACAGGGGTTCAGCCCCAGCATTTT. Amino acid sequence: CASSATAGTGVQPQHF.

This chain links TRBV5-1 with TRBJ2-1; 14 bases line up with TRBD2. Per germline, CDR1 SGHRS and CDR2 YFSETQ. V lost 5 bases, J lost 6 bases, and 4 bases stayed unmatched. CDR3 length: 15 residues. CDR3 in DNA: TGCGCCAGCAGAACCGGGACTAGCGGGAGCAATGAGCAGTTCTTC. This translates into CASRTGTSGSNEQFF.

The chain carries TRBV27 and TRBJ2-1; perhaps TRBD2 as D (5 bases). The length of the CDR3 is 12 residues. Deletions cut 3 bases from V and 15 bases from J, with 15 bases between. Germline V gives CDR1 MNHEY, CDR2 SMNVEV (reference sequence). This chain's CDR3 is CASSLGGFPPFF. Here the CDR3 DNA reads TGTGCCAGCAGTTTGGGCGGGTTTCCCCCGTTCTTC.

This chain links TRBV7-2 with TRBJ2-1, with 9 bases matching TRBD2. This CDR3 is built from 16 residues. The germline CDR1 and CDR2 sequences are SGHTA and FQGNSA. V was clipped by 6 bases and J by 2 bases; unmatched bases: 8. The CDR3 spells CASRRRREGPYNEQFF. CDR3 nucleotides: TGTGCCAGCAGGCGGAGGCGGGAGGGACCCTACAATGAGCAGTTCTTC.

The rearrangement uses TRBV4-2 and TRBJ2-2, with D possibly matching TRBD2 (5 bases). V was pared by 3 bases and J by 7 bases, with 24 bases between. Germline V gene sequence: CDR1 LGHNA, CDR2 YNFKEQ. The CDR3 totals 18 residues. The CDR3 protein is CASSQQERRLTSRGELFF. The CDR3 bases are TGTGCCAGCAGCCAGCAAGAGCGGAGACTAACTTCTCGCGGGGAGCTGTTTTTT.

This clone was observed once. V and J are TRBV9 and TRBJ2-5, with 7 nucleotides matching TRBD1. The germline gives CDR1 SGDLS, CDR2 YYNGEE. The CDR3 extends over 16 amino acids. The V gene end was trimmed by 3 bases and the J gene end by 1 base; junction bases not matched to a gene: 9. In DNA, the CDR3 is TGTGCCAGCAGCGGACGACAGGGAGTTATCCAAGAGACCCAGTACTTC. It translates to CASSGRQGVIQETQYF.

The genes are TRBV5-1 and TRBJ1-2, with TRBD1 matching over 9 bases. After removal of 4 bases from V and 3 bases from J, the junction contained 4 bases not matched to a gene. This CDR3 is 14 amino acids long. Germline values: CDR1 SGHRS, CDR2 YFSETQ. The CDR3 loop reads CASSPGTGYYGYTF. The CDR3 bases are TGCGCCAGCAGCCCCGGGACAGGGTACTATGGCTACACCTTC. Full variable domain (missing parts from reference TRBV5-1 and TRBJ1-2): KAGVTQTPRYLIKTRGQQVTLSCSPISGHRSVSWYQQTPGQGLQFLFEYFSETQRNKGNFPGRFSGRQFSNSRSEMNVSTLELGDSALYLCASSPGTGYYGYTFGSGTRLTVV.

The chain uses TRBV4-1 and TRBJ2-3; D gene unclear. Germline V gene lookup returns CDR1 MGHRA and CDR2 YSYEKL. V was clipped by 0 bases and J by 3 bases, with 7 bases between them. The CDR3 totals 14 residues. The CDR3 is CASSQDSGTDTQYF. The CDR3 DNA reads TGCGCCAGCAGCCAAGATTCCGGGACAGATACGCAGTATTTT.

The CDR3 loop is CAATGGSYHNEQFF. Here the CDR3 DNA reads TGTGCCGCTACGGGGGGCTCCTACCACAATGAGCAGTTCTTC. The chain carries TRBV15 and TRBJ2-1; possible D gene TRBD2, 7 bases. Germline assignment: CDR1 LNHNV and CDR2 YYDKDF (reference sequence). This CDR3 contains 14 residues. V lost 11 bases, J lost 5 bases, and 19 bases lay in between. Based on the CDR3 plus reference TRBV15 and TRBJ2-1, the full variable domain is DAMVIQNPRYQVTQFGKPVTLSCSQTLNHNVMYWYQQKSSQAPKLLFHYYDKDFNNEADTPDNFQSRRPNTSFCFLDIRSPGLGDTAMYLCAATGGSYHNEQFFGPGTRLTVL.

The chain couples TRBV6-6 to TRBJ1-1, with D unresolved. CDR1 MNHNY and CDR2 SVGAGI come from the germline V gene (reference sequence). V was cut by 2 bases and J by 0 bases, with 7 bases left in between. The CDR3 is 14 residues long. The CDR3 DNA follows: TGTGCCAGCAGTTACAGAAACATGAACACTGAAGCTTTCTTT. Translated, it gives CASSYRNMNTEAFF.

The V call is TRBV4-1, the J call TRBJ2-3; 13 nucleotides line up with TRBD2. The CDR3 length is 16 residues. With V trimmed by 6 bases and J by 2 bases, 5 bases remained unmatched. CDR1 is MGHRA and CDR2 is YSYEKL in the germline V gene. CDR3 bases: TGCGCCAGCAGTAGGACTAGCGGGGGATCCACAGATACGCAGTATTTT. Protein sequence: CASSRTSGGSTDTQYF.

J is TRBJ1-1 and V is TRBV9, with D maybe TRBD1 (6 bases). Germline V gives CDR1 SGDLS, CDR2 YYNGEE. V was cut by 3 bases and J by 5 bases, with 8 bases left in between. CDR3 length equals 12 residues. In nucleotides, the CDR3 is TGTGCCAGCAGCGAGGGGGGGACTGAAGCTTTCTTT. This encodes CASSEGGTEAFF.

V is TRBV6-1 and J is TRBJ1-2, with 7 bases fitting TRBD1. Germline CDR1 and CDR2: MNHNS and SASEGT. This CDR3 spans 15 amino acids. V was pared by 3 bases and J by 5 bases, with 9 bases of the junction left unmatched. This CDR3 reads CASSEGSGTDYGYTF. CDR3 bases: TGTGCCAGCAGTGAGGGATCCGGGACAGATTATGGCTACACCTTC.

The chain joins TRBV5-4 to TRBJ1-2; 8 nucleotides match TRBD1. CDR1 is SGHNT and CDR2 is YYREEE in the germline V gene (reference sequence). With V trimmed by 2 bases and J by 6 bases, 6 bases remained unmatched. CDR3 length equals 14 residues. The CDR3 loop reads CASSLGQGGNGYTF. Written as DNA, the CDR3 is TGTGCCAGCAGCTTAGGACAGGGCGGGAATGGCTACACCTTC.